The T cell receptor (beta chain) described here comes from a study of blood T cell repertoires in COVID-19 (dated by TCRdb to about 2020). Concerning the study at large: Samples covering the acute and convalescent phases of COVID-19 were provided by collaborators in the United States, Italy and Spain. The material from the prospective study consisted of cDNA or gDNA derived from T cells, B-cell-depleted T cells, or PBMCs. Subjects who had been exposed to COVID-19, were actively infected with it, or had recovered from it provided the deeply sampled blood TCRbeta repertoires that made up the dataset. A freely available public database, intended as a resource for researchers studying the immune response to SARS-CoV-2, is where the repertoires were released. Samples came from the ongoing ImmuneRACE study (first 160 participants) plus 1,254 subjects from 6 global collaborators. Sample metadata almost always included a de-identified subject ID, COVID-19 status, age in years and sex. Where available, HLA class I and class II types were obtained from metadata supplied by the sample provider rather than from assay-based typing. Broader findings and caveats from the paper: The quantity of clinical and demographic metadata differed by source and by participant and was supplied without curation.

TCRbeta CDR3 regions were amplified from genomic DNA using the immunoSEQ Assay, a bias-controlled multiplex PCR. The study's own analysis went as follows. Within the assay, amplification of reference gene primers was used to estimate how many nucleated cells each sample contained. To quantify the absolute abundance of each unique TCRbeta CDR3 rearrangement, sequence reads were collapsed and filtered. Productive Simpson clonality was computed per sample as the square root of Simpson's diversity index over productive rearrangements. Held by TCRdb, this immuneACCESS table contains in-frame sequences only and omits some clones. Under half of the omission traces to an unresolved V gene where checked; the cause of the rest is unknown. The D gene and trimming were derived from the DNA, and the V and J assignments and clone size from that table. The sample table lists about 230,000 clones, 80% to 90% of them with a count of one. The biggest ten clones account for 5% to 6% of the sample.

Worth noting for this clone: Its target antigen remains unknown. There are no base qualities to consult, and no much larger clone falls within one base.

Inclusive of the bounding cysteine and phenylalanine, the CDR3 is 15 residues long. Of all the DNA, just the CDR3 is kept, 45 bases in frame from base 1. V ends up 4 bases short and J 4 bases short, with an unmatched junction base count of 8. From the germline V gene, CDR1 is SGHRS and CDR2 is YFSETQ. Each collaborating institution followed its own protocols to collect whole blood in K2EDTA tubes. For TCRbeta analysis, collaborators shipped samples in one of three forms: frozen whole blood, isolated PBMCs, or DNA extracted from either of those sample types. This TCR was recovered from a man at least 80 years old with acute or convalescent COVID-19. In this chain, TRBV5-1 is recombined with TRBJ2-5, and 9 junction bases match TRBD1. The specimen sequenced was peripheral blood. The bases read TGCGCCAGCAGCCTGGGGGGGACAGGGAGAGAGACCCAGTACTTC. Its product reads: CASSLGGTGRETQYF. Full variable domain (CDR3 extended with the reference TRBV5-1 and TRBJ2-5 proteins): KAGVTQTPRYLIKTRGQQVTLSCSPISGHRSVSWYQQTPGQGLQFLFEYFSETQRNKGNFPGRFSGRQFSNSRSEMNVSTLELGDSALYLCASSLGGTGRETQYFGPGTRLLVL.